This entry lists 28 T cell receptor beta chains sequenced from one sample in a study of OX40 agonist ivuxolimab in advanced cancers. Profiling relied on immunoSEQ multiplex PCR, and the TCRdb table lists in-frame clones only, not all of them. The sample includes about 16,000 clones, less than 90% of them seen just once. The sample here was CD4+ or CD8+ T cells sorted from blood, taken in a trial of the OX40 agonist ivuxolimab. The source of these receptors is an adult with an advanced solid tumor such as melanoma, head and neck, liver or kidney cancer.

In its sample, this clone was seen once. The gene calls are TRBV6-5 and TRBJ2-7; no reliable D call. This CDR3 spans 11 amino acids. Per germline, CDR1 MNHEY and CDR2 SVGAGI. V lost 5 bases, J lost 5 bases, and 7 bases lay in between. As DNA, the CDR3 is TGTGCCAGCAGTCAGGTGAACGAGCAGTACTTC. Amino acid sequence: CASSQVNEQYF.

This rearrangement joins TRBV30 to TRBJ2-7, with 7 bases lining up with TRBD1. Germline CDR1 GTSNPN, CDR2 SVGIG (reference sequence). V trimming: 5 bases; J trimming: 2 bases; junction bases outside the gene matches: 6. This CDR3 has 13 residues. CDR3 sequence: CAWDRDKTYEQYF. The CDR3 region has the DNA TGTGCCTGGGACAGGGACAAGACCTACGAGCAGTACTTC.

This chain joins TRBV5-1 and TRBJ1-1, with unresolved D. CDR1 is SGHRS and CDR2 is YFSETQ in the germline V gene. This CDR3 is 13 amino acids long. V was shortened by 2 bases and J by 2 bases, with 7 bases between the two germline ends. The CDR3 region is CASSLAFNTEAFF. The CDR3 DNA follows: TGCGCCAGCAGCTTAGCTTTCAACACTGAAGCTTTCTTT.

The chain recombines TRBV29-1 with TRBJ2-1; the match to TRBD1 covers 12 bases. Germline CDR1 SQVTM, CDR2 ANQGSEA. V shed 7 bases, J shed 6 bases, and the junction held 4 bases outside the gene matches. This CDR3 comprises 13 residues. The CDR3 bases are TGCAGCGCCGGGACAGGGGGCTTCAATGAGCAGTTCTTC. Its translation: CSAGTGGFNEQFF.

This sequence joins TRBV29-1 and TRBJ2-1; 9 bases are a match to TRBD2. The CDR3 consists of 14 residues. V shed 4 bases, J shed 7 bases, and the junction held 8 bases outside the gene matches. Germline V gives CDR1 SQVTM, CDR2 ANQGSEA. The CDR3 sequence is CSVVGSGRGNEQFF. CDR3 DNA sequence: TGCAGCGTTGTGGGTAGCGGGAGAGGTAATGAGCAGTTCTTC.

The chain employs TRBV5-1 and TRBJ2-1, with a possible D match to TRBD2 (5 bases). CDR1 and CDR2 (germline): SGHRS, YFSETQ. Trimming took 0 bases from V and 3 from J, leaving 13 bases between them. The CDR3 covers 16 residues. CDR3: CASSLGRGRLYNEQFF. CDR3 sequence (DNA): TGCGCCAGCAGCTTGGGACGGGGAAGGCTCTACAATGAGCAGTTCTTC.

The rearrangement uses TRBV27 and TRBJ1-1; 7 positions match TRBD1. Germline V gene sequence: CDR1 MNHEY, CDR2 SMNVEV (reference sequence). After removal of 6 bases from V and 1 base from J, the junction contained 5 bases not matched to a gene. This CDR3 region has 14 residues. The DNA for the CDR3 is TGTGCCAGCAGCCGCACAGGGGCGAACACTGAAGCTTTCTTT. Translation: CASSRTGANTEAFF.

The chain couples TRBV7-2 to TRBJ2-7; TRBD2 aligns across 13 bases. The CDR3 totals 15 residues. V gave up 4 bases and J gave up 5 bases; unmatched junction bases: 5. Germline V lookup: CDR1 SGHTA, CDR2 FQGNSA. CDR3 in DNA: TGTGCCAGCAGCTCGGGGACTAGCGGGACCAACGAGCAGTACTTC. Its translation: CASSSGTSGTNEQYF.

The chain couples TRBV7-2 to TRBJ1-5; D is ambiguous. Germline V gives CDR1 SGHTA, CDR2 FQGNSA. Trimming cost V 0 bases and J 4 bases, with 13 bases left between them. This CDR3 comprises 16 residues. The CDR3 sequence: CASSLAGGVRNQPQHF. The CDR3 DNA reads as TGTGCCAGCAGCTTAGCTGGCGGGGTTCGAAATCAGCCCCAGCATTTT.

V gene TRBV30 combines with J gene TRBJ2-3; possibly TRBD1 for D (6 bases). From germline, CDR1 is GTSNPN and CDR2 SVGIG (reference sequence). The CDR3 is made up of 14 amino acids. Trimming shortened V by 1 base and J by 4 bases, and 12 bases separated the two germline ends. This CDR3 reads CAWSAGDRADTQYF. CDR3 in DNA: TGTGCCTGGAGTGCAGGGGATAGGGCAGATACGCAGTATTTT. Variable domain in full (rest from reference TRBV30 and TRBJ2-3): SQTIHQWPATLVQPVGSPLSLECTVEGTSNPNLYWYRQAAGRGLQLLFYSVGIGQISSEVPQNLSASRPQDRQFILSSKKLLLSDSGFYLCAWSAGDRADTQYFGPGTRLTVL.

The chain has TRBV30 and TRBJ2-2; 7 positions agree with TRBD2. CDR3 length: 15 residues. CDR1 is GTSNPN, CDR2 SVGIG, per germline (reference sequence). With V trimmed by 4 bases and J by 3 bases, 8 bases remained unmatched. CDR3 loop: CAWNGGRGDTGELFF. CDR3 coding DNA: TGTGCCTGGAACGGCGGGAGAGGGGACACCGGGGAGCTGTTTTTT. The full variable domain, completed using reference TRBV30 and TRBJ2-2, is SQTIHQWPATLVQPVGSPLSLECTVEGTSNPNLYWYRQAAGRGLQLLFYSVGIGQISSEVPQNLSASRPQDRQFILSSKKLLLSDSGFYLCAWNGGRGDTGELFFGEGSRLTVL.

The chain is built from TRBV6-5 and TRBJ2-5; no firm D call. CDR1 and CDR2 from the germline V gene are MNHEY and SVGAGI. Trimming stripped 0 bases from V and 2 bases from J, with 7 bases between. The CDR3 consists of 14 residues. CDR3 loop: CASSYSVGQETQYF. CDR3 bases: TGTGCCAGCAGTTACTCAGTGGGTCAAGAGACCCAGTACTTC.

This clone was counted only a few times. J is TRBJ1-1 and V is TRBV2; unclear D gene. V shed 2 bases and J shed 7 bases, with 5 bases lying between them. The CDR3 sequence is 11 residues long. Germline V gives CDR1 SNHLY, CDR2 FYNNEI. The CDR3 DNA sequence: TGTGCCAGCAGTGAAAGTCTTGAAGCTTTCTTT. Protein: CASSESLEAFF.

The gene calls are TRBV6-1 and TRBJ1-4; D remains unclear. Germline V gene sequence: CDR1 MNHNS, CDR2 SASEGT. The V end lost 1 base, the J end lost 0 bases, and 3 bases lay between the germline ends. This CDR3 is built from 14 residues. The CDR3 reads CASSEVATNEKLFF. CDR3 sequence (DNA): TGTGCCAGCAGTGAAGTTGCAACTAATGAAAAACTGTTTTTT.

V usage is TRBV18 and J usage is TRBJ2-2; D is possibly TRBD2 (5 bases). The germline CDR1 and CDR2 sequences are KGHSH and LQKENI. V was trimmed by 3 bases and J by 2 bases, leaving 13 bases between them. This CDR3 region has 16 residues. CDR3 sequence reads: CASSPYGVSNTGELFF. The CDR3 DNA follows: TGTGCCAGCTCACCTTACGGGGTGTCTAACACCGGGGAGCTGTTTTTT. Looking up the rest from reference TRBV18 and TRBJ2-2 gives the full variable domain: NAGVMQNPRHLVRRRGQEARLRCSPMKGHSHVYWYRQLPEEGLKFMVYLQKENIIDESGMPKERFSAEFPKEGPSILRIQQVVRGDSAAYFCASSPYGVSNTGELFFGEGSRLTVL.

The chain recombines TRBV18 with TRBJ1-2; 7 nucleotides line up with TRBD1. This CDR3 comprises 13 residues. Looked up from germline, CDR1 is KGHSH and CDR2 is LQKENI. V trimming: 3 bases; J trimming: 5 bases; junction bases outside the gene matches: 3. CDR3 in amino acids: CASSPGQRYGYTF. Written as DNA, the CDR3 is TGTGCCAGCTCACCGGGACAGCGGTATGGCTACACCTTC.

V usage is TRBV7-9 and J usage is TRBJ2-4, with D possibly matching TRBD2 (6 bases). In germline, CDR1 is SEHNR, CDR2 FQNEAQ (reference sequence). With 1 base removed from V and 1 base from J, the gap between germline ends came to 14 bases. CDR3 length equals 17 residues. Here the CDR3 reads CASSLGPGGNAKNIQYF. In DNA, the CDR3 is TGTGCCAGCAGCTTAGGACCCGGCGGGAATGCCAAAAACATTCAGTACTTC.

The V and J genes are TRBV7-6 and TRBJ2-5; possibly TRBD2 for D (5 bases). Trimming shortened V by 2 bases and J by 5 bases, and 18 bases separated the two germline ends. The germline CDR1 and CDR2 sequences are SGHVS and FNYEAQ. The CDR3 runs 16 residues. The CDR3, as DNA: TGTGCCAGCAGCTTACGGGGATCGTTCGGAGGCGAGACCCAGTACTTC. Protein product: CASSLRGSFGGETQYF.

The chain carries TRBV6-9 and TRBJ1-1; TRBD1 is a possible D gene (6 bases). Germline V gene data show CDR1 as MNHGY and CDR2 as SVAAGI. Trimming cost V 3 bases and J 0 bases, with 8 bases left between them. The CDR3 sequence is 14 residues long. CDR3 loop: CASSYRGMNTEAFF. In DNA, the CDR3 is TGTGCCAGCAGTTACAGGGGAATGAACACTGAAGCTTTCTTT.

The rearrangement joins TRBV7-2 to TRBJ2-3; TRBD1 or TRBD2 may be the D gene (5 bases each). Trimming cost V 1 base and J 1 base, with 12 bases left between them. Germline V gene sequence: CDR1 SGHTA, CDR2 FQGNSA. The CDR3 extends over 16 amino acids. The CDR3 region is CASSLVTGPRTDTQYF. CDR3 nucleotide sequence: TGTGCCAGCAGCTTAGTAACGGGACCACGCACAGATACGCAGTATTTT.

V is TRBV7-8 and J is TRBJ2-5, with D unresolved. Trimming stripped 4 bases from V and 5 bases from J, with 14 bases between. The CDR3 is made up of 14 amino acids. Per the germline V gene, CDR1 is SGHVS and CDR2 is FQNEAQ. CDR3 coding DNA: TGTGCCAGCAGCTCGGGTCGGGTACCGGAGACCCAGTACTTC. This gives the protein CASSSGRVPETQYF.

The J gene is TRBJ2-7, the V gene TRBV4-3; D ambiguous. The CDR3 spans 15 residues. The V and J ends lost 1 base and 6 bases respectively, with 16 bases between them. From germline, CDR1 is LGHNA and CDR2 YSLEER. Written as DNA, the CDR3 is TGCGCCAGCAGCCAAGTCGGAACCCCTAGTCTCGAGCAGTACTTC. Translation: CASSQVGTPSLEQYF.

The chain links TRBV21-1 to TRBJ2-7. TRBV21-1 is a known pseudogene. The CDR3 totals 17 residues. This CDR3 is CASSKCWESGGSYEQYF. The CDR3 coding sequence is TGTGCCAGCAGCAAATGTTGGGAAAGTGGCGGCTCCTACGAGCAGTACTTC.

In DNA form, the CDR3 reads TGTGCCAGCAGCTTAGTTGCGGCGAACACCGGGGAGCTGTTTTTT. This codes for CASSLVAANTGELFF. The V call is TRBV7-2, the J call TRBJ2-2; D is ambiguous. The CDR3 loop spans 15 amino acids. V was cut by 1 base and J by 0 bases, with 6 bases left in between. Germline V lookup: CDR1 SGHTA, CDR2 FQGNSA. Filled out from reference TRBV7-2 and TRBJ2-2, the complete variable domain reads GAGVSQSPSNKVTEKGKDVELRCDPISGHTALYWYRQSLGQGLEFLIYFQGNSAPDKSGLPSDRFSAERTGGSVSTLTIQRTQQEDSAVYLCASSLVAANTGELFFGEGSRLTVL.

This rearrangement joins TRBV29-1 to TRBJ2-1; 11 nucleotides align to TRBD1. CDR3 length: 13 amino acids. With V trimmed by 4 bases and J by 7 bases, 3 bases remained unmatched. Looked up from germline, CDR1 is SQVTM and CDR2 is ANQGSEA. CDR3 sequence reads: CSVVDRGLNEQFF. In nucleotides, the CDR3 is TGCAGCGTTGTGGACAGGGGGCTTAATGAGCAGTTCTTC.

In its sample, this clone was seen a few times. The chain is built from TRBV19 and TRBJ1-4; possible D gene TRBD1, 6 bases. Germline values: CDR1 LNHDA, CDR2 SQIVND (reference sequence). V was pared by 3 bases and J by 8 bases, with 10 bases between. This CDR3 region has 13 residues. Here the CDR3 DNA reads TGTGCCAGTAGTATCGGGGGCAAGGAAAAACTGTTTTTT. This translates into CASSIGGKEKLFF.

The chain is built from TRBV6-5 and TRBJ1-3; D is uncertain. This CDR3 contains 13 residues. V was pared by 5 bases and J by 3 bases, with 8 bases between. The germline CDR1 and CDR2 sequences are MNHEY and SVGAGI. The CDR3 coding sequence is TGTGCCAGCAGTCGATCCCATGGAAACACCATATATTTT. Protein product: CASSRSHGNTIYF.

The CDR3 protein is CASRATSGWDTQYF. In DNA, the CDR3 is TGCGCCAGCAGGGCGACTAGCGGTTGGGATACGCAGTATTTT. The chain employs TRBV5-1 and TRBJ2-3, with TRBD2 matching over 9 bases. The junction had 7 bases not matched to a gene; V was cut back by 5 bases and J by 6 bases. Germline assignment: CDR1 SGHRS and CDR2 YFSETQ. The CDR3 extends over 14 amino acids. Variable domain in full (rest from reference TRBV5-1 and TRBJ2-3): KAGVTQTPRYLIKTRGQQVTLSCSPISGHRSVSWYQQTPGQGLQFLFEYFSETQRNKGNFPGRFSGRQFSNSRSEMNVSTLELGDSALYLCASRATSGWDTQYFGPGTRLTVL.